This TCR beta chain was recorded in a study of control samples from healthy donors and cancer patients. The V and J ends lost 7 bases and 0 bases respectively, with 9 bases between them. Germline values: CDR1 SQVTM, CDR2 ANQGSEA. The CDR3 covers 12 residues. Measured with immunoSEQ multiplex PCR; TCRdb has only the in-frame clones, and not every one. This table has about 150,000 clones, 90% to 95% appearing once. Sequenced sample: blood. The source of this sequence is a man aged 40-55 years in good health. The V gene is TRBV29-1, the J gene TRBJ1-1; D gene uncertain. In nucleotides, the CDR3 is TGCAGCGGGTTACTTCTGAACACTGAAGCTTTCTTT. Its protein product is CSGLLLNTEAFF.